Below, 26 T cell receptor beta chains from the same sample are listed, as sequenced in a study of T cell repertoires in cytomegalovirus infection. TCRdb processed the reads anew with MiXCR; each CDR3 protein has one entry. The sample carries about 900,000 distinct CDR3 sequences, around 32% recorded once. Their cognate antigens are unknown. The material sequenced was cultured CD8+ T cells from PBMCs, taken from culture after CMV antigen stimulation. All receptors derive from a human donor in good health (CMV status not recorded). Some clones in this sample may be carry-over from other donors' samples.

The chain links TRBV7-9 to TRBJ1-4; TRBD1 aligns across 7 bases. The J segment lost 5 bases and the V segment lost 8 bases, leaving 11 bases of the junction unmatched. Germline V lookup: CDR1 SEHNR, CDR2 FQNEAQ (reference sequence). This CDR3 is 15 amino acids long. The CDR3 loop is CASGPRGQLNEKLFF. In DNA form, the CDR3 reads TGTGCCAGCGGGCCGAGGGGACAGTTAAATGAAAAACTGTTTTTT.

A few counts support this clonotype. The CDR3 loop reads CASSENGVSPLHF. CDR3 bases: TGTGCCAGCAGTGAAAATGGGGTTTCACCCCTCCACTTT. The V gene is TRBV6-1, the J gene TRBJ1-6, with D uncertain. Trimming shortened V by 2 bases and J by 9 bases, and 8 bases separated the two germline ends. The CDR3 spans 13 residues. Per the germline V gene, CDR1 is MNHNS and CDR2 is SASEGT.

Points on this clonotype: One end of the junction fails to match germline, which may point to a read error. The V call is TRBV9, the J call TRBJ1-3; tentatively, D is TRBD1 (5 bases). The germline gives CDR1 SGDLS, CDR2 YYNGEE. The CDR3 sequence is 15 residues long. This CDR3 is CSSSPGKGSGNTIYF. The CDR3 coding sequence is TGTTCCAGCAGCCCAGGGAAGGGGAGTGGAAACACCATATATTTT.

This clonotype was observed a few times. The V gene is TRBV27, the J gene TRBJ1-5; 9 bases map to TRBD1. The CDR3 runs 13 residues. V was clipped by 4 bases and J by 8 bases; unmatched bases: 3. Germline V gene data show CDR1 as MNHEY and CDR2 as SMNVEV (reference sequence). CDR3 nucleotides: TGTGCCAGCAGTTACAGGGGGCGTGAGCCCCAGCATTTT. Its translation is CASSYRGREPQHF.

The V gene is TRBV7-6, the J gene TRBJ1-5; tentative D call: TRBD1 (5 bases). The CDR3 consists of 19 residues. V lost 5 bases and J 2 bases, leaving 25 bases between the germline ends. Germline V gene sequence: CDR1 SGHVS, CDR2 FNYEAQ. The CDR3 bases are TGTGCCAGCAGCCTTAATCAGGGAAAATCGAGGGAAGGCAATCAGCCCCAGCATTTT. Translating it yields CASSLNQGKSREGNQPQHF.

The chain recombines TRBV5-1 with TRBJ1-3; tentative D call: TRBD1 (6 bases). The CDR3 runs 13 residues. Germline CDR1 is SGHRS and CDR2 is YFSETQ. V was cut by 3 bases and J by 4 bases, with 8 bases left in between. CDR3 DNA sequence: TGCGCCAGCAGCTGGACAGTCGGAAACACCATATATTTT. Protein sequence: CASSWTVGNTIYF.

A few counts support this clonotype. The rearrangement links TRBV7-9 to TRBJ2-7, with TRBD1 identical over 8 bases. The CDR3 spans 15 residues. The V gene's germline CDR1 is SEHNR and CDR2 FQNEAQ (reference sequence). Germline trimming cut 3 bases from V and 4 bases from J; bases unmatched to any gene: 8. CDR3 in DNA: TGTGCCAGCAGCTTTGAGCAAGGACAGGGATACGAGCAGTACGTC. Translated, it gives CASSFEQGQGYEQYV.

The J gene is TRBJ1-5, the V gene TRBV2; no reliable D call. The V end lost 2 bases, the J end lost 0 bases, and 5 bases lay between the germline ends. Germline V gene lookup returns CDR1 SNHLY and CDR2 FYNNEI. This CDR3 spans 14 amino acids. The CDR3 DNA reads as TGTGCCAGCAGTGAATGGGATAGCAATCAGCCCCAGCATTTT. This encodes CASSEWDSNQPQHF.

This clonotype was seen only a few times. The gene calls are TRBV7-6 and TRBJ2-1, with 8 bases identical to TRBD1. The CDR3 covers 15 residues. Germline V lookup: CDR1 SGHVS, CDR2 FNYEAQ. V was pared by 1 base and J by 7 bases, with 6 bases of the junction left unmatched. CDR3 DNA: TGTGCCAGCAGCTTAGGGGCAGGGGGCATAAATGAGCAGTTCTTC. The encoded protein is CASSLGAGGINEQFF.

This clonotype showed up just a few times. The rearrangement joins TRBV27 to TRBJ1-5; 9 bases map to TRBD1. The germline CDR1 and CDR2 sequences are MNHEY and SMNVEV (reference sequence). CDR3 size: 16 residues. The V and J ends lost 2 bases and 5 bases, in that order; junction bases with no gene match: 7. The CDR3 DNA reads as TGTGCCAGCAGTTTAAGGGGGACAGGGATCGATCAGCCCCAGCATTTT. Residues: CASSLRGTGIDQPQHF.

The DNA for the CDR3 is TGTGCCACCTTGGCAGGGGGCTATGGCTACACCTTC. Its translation: CATLAGGYGYTF. J is TRBJ1-2 and V is TRBV25-1; TRBD1 aligns across 7 bases. V trimming: 10 bases; J trimming: 4 bases; junction bases outside the gene matches: 6. Germline CDR1 reads MGHDK; CDR2 reads SYGVNS. This CDR3 has 12 residues.

This clonotype has at least ten counts. This chain joins TRBV12-3 or TRBV12-4 and TRBJ1-5; D is unclear. The CDR3 covers 14 residues. Trimming removed 2 bases from V and 3 bases from J, with 8 bases in between. In DNA form, the CDR3 reads TGTGCCAGCAGTTTACAGTCCCCCAATCAGCCCCAGCATTTT. The encoded protein is CASSLQSPNQPQHF.

The rearrangement uses TRBV2 and TRBJ1-3; D is possibly TRBD1 (5 bases). CDR1 and CDR2 (germline): SNHLY, FYNNEI. Trimming stripped 10 bases from V and 4 bases from J, with 17 bases between. CDR3 length: 14 residues. The CDR3 loop reads CATRAGVEGNTIYF. The CDR3 DNA reads TGTGCCACTCGAGCGGGGGTGGAAGGAAACACCATATATTTT.

This clonotype was seen a few times. J is TRBJ1-5 and V is TRBV2; D not resolved. V dropped 4 bases and J dropped 2 bases, with 12 bases sitting between them. The CDR3 covers 15 residues. Per the germline V gene, CDR1 is SNHLY and CDR2 is FYNNEI. This chain's CDR3 is CASSGSGRGNQPQHF. CDR3 sequence (DNA): TGTGCCAGCAGTGGGTCGGGCAGAGGCAATCAGCCCCAGCATTTT.

The table lists this clonotype with a few counts. CDR3: CASGFRTESLSGANVLTF. The CDR3 DNA sequence: TGTGCTAGTGGTTTTAGGACAGAGTCCCTCTCTGGGGCCAACGTCCTGACTTTC. The chain links TRBV12-5 to TRBJ2-6, with TRBD1 as a possible D gene (6 bases). V was clipped by 3 bases and J by 0 bases, with 15 bases between them. This CDR3 spans 18 amino acids. Per germline, CDR1 LGHNT and CDR2 FRNRAP.

The chain uses TRBV11-2 and TRBJ2-2; 8 bases are a match to TRBD1. CDR1 and CDR2 (germline): SGHAT, FQNNGV. J was trimmed by 5 bases and V by 5 bases; bases with no gene match: 13. The CDR3 length is 17 residues. The CDR3 bases are TGTGCCAGCAGCGCTTTTACCCAGGGGGCTCGGACCGGGGAGCTGTTTTTT. It translates to CASSAFTQGARTGELFF.

This clonotype was recorded a few times. The J gene is TRBJ2-1, the V gene TRBV24-1; no clear D. CDR1 and CDR2 (germline): KGHDR, SFDVKD. The CDR3 length is 13 residues. Deletions cut 3 bases from V and 6 bases from J, with 8 bases between. CDR3 sequence reads: CATSDAGSNEQFF. In DNA form, the CDR3 reads TGTGCCACCAGTGATGCTGGGTCCAATGAGCAGTTCTTC.

Concerning this clonotype: A read error may account for a junction end that differs from germline. The V call is TRBV6-2 or TRBV6-3, the J call TRBJ1-1; D is unclear. Per the germline V gene, CDR1 is MNHEY and CDR2 is SVGEGT. The CDR3 spans 12 residues. The CDR3 sequence: CANSRRNTEAFF. For the CDR3, the DNA is TGTGCCAACAGTCGCAGGAACACTGAAGCTTTCTTT.

This clonotype was detected once. The gene calls are TRBV2 and TRBJ2-7; 7 bases map to TRBD1. V lost 5 bases, J lost 0 bases, and 7 bases stayed unmatched. This CDR3 spans 15 amino acids. Germline V gene lookup returns CDR1 SNHLY and CDR2 FYNNEI. The CDR3 loop is CASSYPGQSSYEQYV. DNA for the CDR3: TGTGCCAGCAGTTACCCGGGACAGTCCTCCTACGAGCAGTACGTC.

The chain has TRBV27 and TRBJ1-6, with 11 positions matching TRBD1. Germline V gene sequence: CDR1 MNHEY, CDR2 SMNVEV (reference sequence). The CDR3 is 15 residues long. With 6 bases clipped from V and 8 bases from J, the junction kept 6 bases outside the gene matches. The CDR3 sequence is CASRDPGQGDSPLHF. In nucleotides, the CDR3 is TGTGCCAGCAGAGACCCGGGACAGGGGGATTCACCCCTCCACTTT.

This clonotype was seen more than once but under ten times. The chain employs TRBV4-2 and TRBJ2-3; D possibly corresponds to TRBD1 (6 bases). Germline lookup yields CDR1 LGHNA and CDR2 YNFKEQ. This CDR3 is built from 15 residues. Trimming pared 0 bases from V and 3 bases from J, leaving 10 bases between. The CDR3 loop is CASSQEGALTDTQYF. The CDR3 DNA reads as TGTGCCAGCAGCCAAGAGGGGGCTCTGACAGATACGCAGTATTTT.

This clonotype was counted between two and nine times. The chain has TRBV6-8 and TRBJ1-2; 8 nucleotides match TRBD1. The germline CDR1 and CDR2 sequences are MNHGY and SAAAGT. V shed 6 bases, J shed 3 bases, and the junction held 15 bases outside the gene matches. The CDR3 totals 17 residues. The CDR3 sequence is CASSPRITGGRHYGYTF. The CDR3, as DNA: TGTGCCAGCAGCCCGCGAATCACAGGGGGAAGGCACTATGGCTACACCTTC.

This sequence joins TRBV7-8 and TRBJ2-3, with 10 bases aligning to TRBD2. CDR3 size: 17 residues. Germline V gene sequence: CDR1 SGHVS, CDR2 FQNEAQ. Germline trimming cut 6 bases from V and 0 bases from J; bases unmatched to any gene: 9. CDR3: CASRTASSGGSTDTQYF. The CDR3 DNA follows: TGTGCCAGCAGAACCGCTTCTAGCGGGGGAAGCACAGATACGCAGTATTTT.

A few counts support this clonotype. The rearrangement uses TRBV5-1 and TRBJ2-3; D gene ambiguous. V was clipped by 4 bases and J by 6 bases, with 15 bases between them. This CDR3 contains 14 residues. From germline, CDR1 is SGHRS and CDR2 YFSETQ. In DNA form, the CDR3 reads TGCGCCAGCAGCCTAAGGATAGGCGCCGATACGCAGTATTTT. This gives the protein CASSLRIGADTQYF.

The V gene is TRBV19, the J gene TRBJ2-2; 8 positions agree with TRBD2. Germline V gene sequence: CDR1 LNHDA, CDR2 SQIVND (reference sequence). V was pared by 8 bases and J by 2 bases, with 7 bases of the junction left unmatched. This CDR3 spans 15 amino acids. The DNA for the CDR3 is TGTGCCAGTCTGCGGGGGGCCTTTAACACCGGGGAGCTGTTTTTT. It is translated as CASLRGAFNTGELFF.

J is TRBJ1-4 and V is TRBV2, with 9 bases identical to TRBD1. The V and J ends lost 3 bases and 8 bases, in that order; junction bases with no gene match: 13. The germline V gene has CDR1 SNHLY and CDR2 FYNNEI. This CDR3 has 17 residues. CDR3 region: CASSEGDRDLVEEKLFF. The CDR3 region has the DNA TGTGCCAGCAGTGAGGGGGACAGGGACCTCGTGGAGGAAAAACTGTTTTTT. Combining the CDR3 with reference TRBV2 and TRBJ1-4 gives the whole variable domain EPEVTQTPSHQVTQMGQEVILRCVPISNHLYFYWYRQILGQKVEFLVSFYNNEISEKSEIFDDQFSVERPDGSNFTLKIRSTKLEDSAMYFCASSEGDRDLVEEKLFFGSGTQLSVL.